One sample yielded the 10 T cell receptor delta chains listed below, sequenced in a study of gamma-delta T cells after stem cell transplantation. TCRdb reanalyzed the RT-PCR reads using CATT. This table holds 950 to 1,200 delta-chain clones, over 10% found once. Sequenced input: gamma-delta T cells. Source of these receptors: a human donor. It is not recorded whose cells these are; they may come from a transplant donor.

This clone occurred a few times. In DNA form, the CDR3 reads TGTGCCTGTGACACCGTGCCGGGTGGCCCCTCGTACACCGATAAACTCATCTTT. Amino acids: CACDTVPGGPSYTDKLIF. This chain joins TRDV2 and TRDJ1; D gene ambiguous. CDR1 is GEAIGNYY, CDR2 EKD, per germline. Trimming took off 0 bases at V and 0 bases at J, with 19 bases between the two ends. The CDR3 consists of 18 residues.

In nucleotides, the CDR3 is TGTGCTCTTGGGGAGCCCTTCCTCCCCTACTGGGCGAGAAGTCGCGATAAACTCATCTTT. Protein sequence: CALGEPFLPYWARSRDKLIF. This rearrangement joins TRDV1 to TRDJ1, with D maybe TRDD2 (7 bases). The J gene, left out of TCRdb, was set here by checking the DNA against germline. CDR1 is TSWWSYY, CDR2 QGS, per germline. The CDR3 is 20 amino acids. V was shortened by 3 bases and J by 4 bases, with 30 bases between the two germline ends.

The table lists this clone with a few counts. TCRdb has a much larger clone's protein, which differs at residue 13 from the translation of this DNA, likely because of a read error; what is shown is the protein translated from the DNA. Other nucleotide sequences from this sample produce the same CDR3. The chain is built from TRDV2 and TRDJ3, with TRDD3 matching 7 bases. The CDR3 contains 20 residues. Germline CDR1 and CDR2: GEAIGNYY and EKD. CDR3 bases: TGTGCCTGTGACACCGGTCCCTGGGGGTTGAGCTCCCGGGACACCCGACAGATGTTTTTC. Translation: CACDTGPWGLSSRDTRQMFF.

Sample share makes this clone medium-sized (0.01 to 0.1%). The CDR3 is CACDTARNTDKLIF. Here the CDR3 DNA reads TGTGCCTGTGACACCGCCCGGAACACCGATAAACTCATCTTT. This chain uses TRDV2 with TRDJ1; D is uncertain. The CDR3 spans 14 residues. Per the germline V gene, CDR1 is GEAIGNYY and CDR2 is EKD. The V and J ends lost 0 bases and 0 bases respectively, with 7 bases between them.

In regard to this clone: DNA and listed protein disagree at residue 15, so the protein shown here was translated from the DNA. This rearrangement joins TRDV2 to TRDJ3, with 7 positions matching TRDD3. Germline assignment: CDR1 GEAIGNYY and CDR2 EKD. The CDR3 is 20 amino acids. Trimming removed 0 bases from V and 18 bases from J; junction bases left unmatched: 28. The CDR3 coding sequence is TGTGCCTGTGACACCGGTCCCTGGGGGTTGAGCTCCTGTGACAACCGCCCGATGTTTTTC. It yields the protein CACDTGPWGLSSCDNRPMFF.

This chain links TRDV1 with TRDJ1; 12 positions agree with TRDD3. Germline CDR1 is TSWWSYY and CDR2 is QGS. The V and J ends lost 0 bases and 3 bases, in that order; junction bases with no gene match: 11. The CDR3 totals 19 residues. In DNA, the CDR3 is TGTGCTCTTGGGGAACTACCCCGGTACTGGGGGATACTACCCGATAAACTCATCTTT. Translated, it gives CALGELPRYWGILPDKLIF.

This clone was seen a few times. The chain has TRDV1 and TRDJ1, with TRDD3 matching 10 bases. With 0 bases clipped from V and 1 base from J, the junction kept 26 bases outside the gene matches. Germline assignment: CDR1 TSWWSYY and CDR2 QGS. CDR3 length: 24 amino acids. This chain's CDR3 is CALGELDVGPLGYWGITITDKLIF. The CDR3, as DNA: TGTGCTCTTGGGGAACTAGATGTCGGCCCCCTCGGGTACTGGGGGATCACAATCACCGATAAACTCATCTTT.

This clone was detected only a few times. The chain links TRDV2 to TRDJ1; 7 positions match TRDD3. The V and J ends lost 3 bases and 2 bases, in that order; junction bases with no gene match: 11. The CDR3 is 16 residues long. Germline V gene data show CDR1 as GEAIGNYY and CDR2 as EKD. CDR3 region: CACDPLGLSQTDKLIF. The CDR3 bases are TGTGCCTGTGACCCACTGGGGTTATCGCAAACCGATAAACTCATCTTT.

On this clone: The TCRdb record carries a much larger clone's protein, which differs from this DNA's translation at residue 14; a read error is the likely cause, and the protein listed here is the DNA translation. The chain is built from TRDV3 and TRDJ1, with 7 bases identical to TRDD3. V shed 1 base, J shed 0 bases, and the junction held 35 bases outside the gene matches. The CDR3 sequence is 24 residues long. CDR1 and CDR2 from the germline V gene are TVYSNPD and GDNSRS (reference sequence). CDR3 amino acids: CAFNRKPPLRGLGNTRGNTDKLIF. CDR3 DNA sequence: TGTGCCTTTAATCGGAAACCCCCACTACGGGGACTGGGGAATACGCGGGGGAACACCGATAAACTCATCTTT.

The J gene is TRDJ1, the V gene TRDV2, with 13 bases aligning to TRDD3. J gave up 0 bases and V 3 bases, and 9 bases lay outside the gene matches. CDR1 GEAIGNYY and CDR2 EKD come from the germline V gene. CDR3 length equals 18 residues. The DNA of the CDR3 is TGTGCCTGTGACTCTTTACTGGGGGATACGCGGGACACCGATAAACTCATCTTT. Its protein product is CACDSLLGDTRDTDKLIF.